This T cell receptor (beta chain) came from a study of long-term antiretroviral therapy in people with HIV. Whole-study findings and limits: ART-treated samples gained diversity yet remained below transplant donor controls.

A word on this clone: Its antigen is as yet unknown.

Survey level was the resolution at which the v3.0 immunoSEQ assay ran. Sequenced by immunoSEQ multiplex PCR; TCRdb stores in-frame clones only, minus some. The sample has around 8,000 clones, 80% to 85% seen once. This CDR3 is 15 amino acids long. Unmatched junction bases numbered 3, after V lost 3 bases and J lost 4 bases. CDR1 MRHNA and CDR2 SNTAGT come from the germline V gene. The sequence was obtained from a young man with HIV. The specimen was unsorted PBMCs, collected 0.3 years before starting antiretroviral therapy. The V and J genes are TRBV6-4 and TRBJ2-3; 11 nucleotides align to TRBD2. The CDR3 spells CASSDSGGASDTQYF. The CDR3 nucleotides read TGTGCCAGCAGTGATAGCGGGGGGGCCTCAGATACGCAGTATTTT.